This TCR beta chain emerged from a study of blood T cell repertoires in COVID-19. V dropped 4 bases and J dropped 7 bases, with 19 bases sitting between them. CDR1 SQVTM and CDR2 ANQGSEA come from the germline V gene. The CDR3 extends over 14 amino acids. Two negative PCRs, clearance, or symptom resolution characterized the recovered Cohort 3 donors. Profiling relied on immunoSEQ multiplex PCR, and the TCRdb table lists in-frame clones only, not all of them. The data show roughly 300,000 clones, with 85% to 90% seen just once and 10% held by the top ten. This clonotype was obtained from a woman aged 18-30 years who had recovered from COVID-19. The chain has TRBV29-1 and TRBJ1-1; maybe TRBD1 (5 bases). The specimen sequenced was PBMCs or T cells enriched from blood (not recorded which). The CDR3, as DNA: TGCAGCGTTGCAGTTGGCAGGGCTGATGATGAAGCTTTCTTT. Translated: CSVAVGRADDEAFF.